Here is one T cell receptor beta chain with its context. Clones were read by immunoSEQ multiplex PCR, and TCRdb kept only the in-frame ones, dropping some. Among tens of thousands of clones, around 87% were seen once, and the ten largest hold around 1.8%. The germline V and J ends were trimmed by 5 bases and 7 bases, with 12 bases remaining between them. The CDR3 runs 13 residues. Germline values: CDR1 SGHRS, CDR2 YFSETQ. These data belong to a study of OX40 agonist ivuxolimab in advanced cancers. Overall study context: Patients were given ivuxolimab, an antibody that agonizes OX40 (CD134). Hepatocellular carcinoma, melanoma, renal cell or head and neck cancer was diagnosed in the dose-escalation patients. Eligibility admitted prior anti-PD-1, anti-PD-L1 or anti-CTLA-4 therapy; about 40% had some.

Sequenced here: CD4+ or CD8+ T cells sorted from blood, sampled in a trial of the OX40 agonist ivuxolimab. This rearrangement joins TRBV5-1 to TRBJ2-2; D remains unclear. This sequence originates from an adult with an advanced solid tumor such as melanoma, head and neck, liver or kidney cancer. CDR3 sequence reads: CASSLIVVGELFF. The CDR3 nucleotides are TGCGCCAGCAGTTTGATTGTTGTCGGGGAGCTGTTTTTT.